The 31 T cell receptor beta chains in this list originate from one sample, sequenced in a study of high-grade serous ovarian cancer treatment subgroups. Tumor samples were obtained before definitive surgery or chemotherapy. This table comes from immunoSEQ multiplex PCR, and its TCRdb copy is limited to in-frame clones, with some not included. The repertoire holds approximately 17,000 clones, with approximately 71% as singletons. Sequenced sample: tumor tissue. These receptor sequences come from a human donor with high-grade serous ovarian cancer.

The J gene is TRBJ2-5, the V gene TRBV5-4; D is possibly TRBD1 (6 bases). The V end was cut by 3 bases, the J end by 0 bases, with 9 bases between. The CDR3 loop spans 14 amino acids. Germline-derived CDR1 and CDR2 are SGHNT and YYREEE (reference sequence). In nucleotides, the CDR3 is TGTGCCAGCAGCTCGGGACAACACCAAGAGACCCAGTACTTC. Translating it yields CASSSGQHQETQYF.

V and J are TRBV7-8 and TRBJ1-4, with 7 bases that match TRBD1. The CDR3 is made up of 14 amino acids. The V segment lost 5 bases and the J segment 5 bases; nucleotides outside the gene matches: 5. Germline-derived CDR1 and CDR2 are SGHVS and FQNEAQ. The CDR3 reads CASSPRGTNEKLFF. The CDR3 DNA follows: TGTGCCAGCAGCCCCAGGGGGACCAATGAAAAACTGTTTTTT.

This clone was counted between two and nine times. V and J are TRBV7-9 and TRBJ1-5; D is undetermined. This CDR3 has 16 amino acids. V lost 2 bases and J lost 2, with 13 bases in between. CDR1 is SEHNR, CDR2 FQNEAQ, per germline (reference sequence). CDR3 loop: CASSLWGASGNQPQHF. The CDR3 DNA sequence: TGTGCCAGCAGCTTATGGGGAGCCTCGGGCAATCAGCCCCAGCATTTT.

The rearrangement links TRBV7-6 to TRBJ1-5; the D is unclear. Trimming took off 1 base at V and 6 bases at J, with 10 bases between the two ends. This CDR3 is 14 amino acids long. Germline loops: CDR1 SGHVS, CDR2 FNYEAQ. The CDR3 sequence: CASSLGGGSQPQHF. In DNA, the CDR3 is TGTGCCAGCAGCTTAGGTGGAGGGAGTCAGCCCCAGCATTTT. The whole variable domain, filled in from reference TRBV7-6 and TRBJ1-5, reads GAGVSQSPRYKVTKRGQDVALRCDPISGHVSLYWYRQALGQGPEFLTYFNYEAQQDKSGLPNDRFSAERPEGSISTLTIQRTEQRDSAMYRCASSLGGGSQPQHFGDGTRLSIL.

The V gene is TRBV7-3, the J gene TRBJ2-3, with no clear D. The V end lost 0 bases, the J end lost 6 bases, and 7 bases lay between the germline ends. CDR3 length: 13 amino acids. Germline V gene lookup returns CDR1 SGHTA and CDR2 FQGTGA. CDR3 loop: CASSLTFGDTQYF. As DNA, the CDR3 is TGTGCCAGCAGCTTAACCTTCGGCGATACGCAGTATTTT.

The chain is built from TRBV7-2 and TRBJ1-5; D is ambiguous. Trimming took 3 bases from V and 2 from J, leaving 8 bases between them. Looked up from germline, CDR1 is SGHTA and CDR2 is FQGNSA. This CDR3 contains 14 residues. CDR3 DNA sequence: TGTGCCAGCAGCTTGCAGCAAGGCAATCAGCCCCAGCATTTT. It translates to CASSLQQGNQPQHF.

The rearrangement links TRBV6-1 to TRBJ2-5; no definite D call. The CDR3 loop spans 13 amino acids. The V end lost 3 bases, the J end lost 1 base, and 6 bases lay between the germline ends. Looked up from germline, CDR1 is MNHNS and CDR2 is SASEGT. The CDR3 DNA is TGTGCCAGCAGTGACCAAGCCCAAGAGACCCAGTACTTC. As protein: CASSDQAQETQYF.

The chain joins TRBV19 to TRBJ2-5; 10 bases align to TRBD1. The CDR3 runs to 13 residues. V was clipped by 6 bases and J by 4 bases; unmatched bases: 2. CDR1 and CDR2 from the germline V gene are LNHDA and SQIVND (reference sequence). CDR3 region: CASSDRGRETQYF. The CDR3, as DNA: TGTGCCAGTAGCGACAGGGGGCGAGAGACCCAGTACTTC.

This chain links TRBV7-6 with TRBJ2-5; 12 bases map to TRBD2. V trimming: 0 bases; J trimming: 6 bases; junction bases outside the gene matches: 8. Looked up from germline, CDR1 is SGHVS and CDR2 is FNYEAQ. CDR3 length: 17 amino acids. The DNA of the CDR3 is TGTGCCAGCAGCTTAGCCTCTAGCGGGGGGGCCCGAAAGACCCAGTACTTC. It yields the protein CASSLASSGGARKTQYF.

V is TRBV30 and J is TRBJ2-1; 8 nucleotides agree with TRBD2. V lost 4 bases and J lost 8; bases outside the gene matches: 4. This CDR3 has 12 amino acids. Germline V gene sequence: CDR1 GTSNPN, CDR2 SVGIG (reference sequence). This CDR3 reads CAWNGGVHEQFF. In DNA, the CDR3 is TGTGCCTGGAACGGGGGGGTGCATGAGCAGTTCTTC.

V gene TRBV6-5 combines with J gene TRBJ2-5; a possible D gene is TRBD1 (5 bases). The V gene's germline CDR1 is MNHEY and CDR2 SVGAGI. CDR3 length: 13 residues. Trimming cost V 5 bases and J 2 bases, with 9 bases left between them. Here the CDR3 DNA reads TGTGCCAGCAGTAGGACACTGCAAGAGACCCAGTACTTC. Protein product: CASSRTLQETQYF.

The chain uses TRBV5-1 and TRBJ1-6; D unresolved. The CDR3 spans 14 residues. In germline, CDR1 is SGHRS, CDR2 YFSETQ. Trimming stripped 4 bases from V and 10 bases from J, with 15 bases between. DNA of the CDR3: TGCGCCAGCAGCCCAGCGGGAGGGTACTCACCCCTCCACTTT. Its protein is CASSPAGGYSPLHF.

The chain carries TRBV7-8 and TRBJ1-6; D remains unclear. V shed 0 bases and J shed 5 bases, with 11 bases lying between them. CDR3 length equals 16 residues. CDR1 SGHVS and CDR2 FQNEAQ come from the germline V gene. As DNA, the CDR3 is TGTGCCAGCAGCTTAGCGTTTTGGAAGGATAATTCACCCCTCCACTTT. This gives the protein CASSLAFWKDNSPLHF.

The rearrangement uses TRBV18 and TRBJ2-1; no definite D call. The germline V and J ends were trimmed by 4 bases and 12 bases, with 16 bases remaining between them. The CDR3 loop spans 13 amino acids. CDR1 and CDR2 from the germline V gene are KGHSH and LQKENI. The CDR3 spells CASSQSPIGWQFF. As DNA, the CDR3 is TGTGCCAGCTCACAGAGCCCAATCGGCTGGCAGTTCTTC.

The rearrangement links TRBV30 to TRBJ2-3; 7 bases are shared with TRBD2. The CDR3 is made up of 15 amino acids. The germline V gene encodes CDR1 GTSNPN and CDR2 SVGIG (reference sequence). The V gene end was trimmed by 2 bases and the J gene end by 2 bases; junction bases not matched to a gene: 7. The CDR3 loop is CAWSRDRGVTDTQYF. As DNA, the CDR3 is TGTGCCTGGAGTAGGGACCGGGGGGTCACAGATACGCAGTATTTT.

The chain employs TRBV21-1 and TRBJ2-7. TRBV21-1 is marked as a pseudogene. CDR3 length equals 11 residues. The CDR3 DNA follows: TGTGCCAGCAGGTTCTCCTACGAGCAGTACTTC. It is translated as CASRFSYEQYF.

V gene TRBV6-5 combines with J gene TRBJ2-1; TRBD2 matches 7 bases. The CDR3 has 14 amino acids. Germline CDR1 reads MNHEY; CDR2 reads SVGAGI. V gave up 6 bases and J gave up 7 bases; unmatched junction bases: 9. DNA of the CDR3: TGTGCCAGCAGGAGAGGGAGGGTTGGAAATGAGCAGTTCTTC. Amino acid sequence: CASRRGRVGNEQFF.

The CDR3 DNA is TGTGCCAGCAGCCATACGGGCTCCGGTACAGGGGGACAGCAAGAGACCCAGTACTTC. It encodes CASSHTGSGTGGQQETQYF. The chain carries TRBV4-2 and TRBJ2-5; 8 bases line up with TRBD1. The CDR3 sequence is 19 residues long. CDR1 and CDR2 (germline): LGHNA, YNFKEQ. Trimming at V came to 3 bases and at J to 2 bases, leaving 17 bases not matched to a gene.

The chain couples TRBV7-8 to TRBJ1-2; 7 bases align to TRBD1. This CDR3 has 14 amino acids. V gave up 1 base and J gave up 8 bases; unmatched junction bases: 7. CDR1 and CDR2 from the germline V gene are SGHVS and FQNEAQ. This CDR3 is CASSLGQGETGYTF. The CDR3 DNA sequence: TGTGCCAGCAGCTTAGGCCAGGGGGAGACCGGCTACACCTTC.

The rearrangement links TRBV11-3 to TRBJ1-3; the D gene is possibly TRBD1 (5 bases). Germline CDR1 and CDR2: SGHNT and YENEEA. The CDR3 extends over 16 amino acids. V was shortened by 2 bases and J by 4 bases, with 15 bases between the two germline ends. The CDR3 loop is CASSLRTLIVGNTIYF. The CDR3 DNA reads TGTGCCAGCAGCTTACGGACACTTATAGTCGGAAACACCATATATTTT.

The J gene is TRBJ2-3, the V gene TRBV19, with D possibly being TRBD2 (6 bases). With 7 bases removed from V and 2 bases from J, the gap between germline ends came to 19 bases. CDR1 is LNHDA, CDR2 SQIVND, per germline (reference sequence). The CDR3 loop spans 16 amino acids. In DNA form, the CDR3 reads TGTGCCAGTACCACAGAACGGGGGTCCCCCACAGATACGCAGTATTTT. As protein: CASTTERGSPTDTQYF.

The chain has TRBV19 and TRBJ2-1, with D perhaps assigned TRBD1 or TRBD2 (5 bases each). The CDR3 extends over 15 amino acids. Germline V gives CDR1 LNHDA, CDR2 SQIVND (reference sequence). Trimming removed 4 bases at V and 0 bases at J, with 10 bases between. The CDR3 nucleotides read TGTGCCAGTAGTAAGGGGACCAGCTCCTACAATGAGCAGTTCTTC. Protein sequence: CASSKGTSSYNEQFF.

This clone showed up just a few times. This chain uses TRBV10-3 with TRBJ2-3, with 7 positions matching TRBD1. Germline V gives CDR1 ENHRY, CDR2 SYGVKD. The CDR3 contains 14 residues. V shed 3 bases and J 4 bases; nucleotides not matched to a gene: 4. CDR3 nucleotides: TGTGCCATCAGTGACGACAGGGTGCCAGATACGCAGTATTTT. Translation gives CAISDDRVPDTQYF.

This sequence joins TRBV6-4 and TRBJ2-1, with TRBD2 matching 9 bases. J lost 9 bases, V lost 6 bases, and 12 bases had no gene match. Looked up from germline, CDR1 is MRHNA and CDR2 is SNTAGT. This CDR3 has 15 amino acids. For the CDR3, the DNA is TGTGCCAGCAGGGGCTCTCGCGGGGGGGCCGTTGAGCAGTTCTTC. It codes for CASRGSRGGAVEQFF.

This clone counts as medium-sized. The V gene is TRBV18, the J gene TRBJ1-2; 11 nucleotides line up with TRBD1. Germline V gene data show CDR1 as KGHSH and CDR2 as LQKENI. The CDR3 has 13 amino acids. Germline trimming cut 3 bases from V and 7 bases from J; bases unmatched to any gene: 1. The CDR3 spells CASSPGTGGGYTF. The DNA for the CDR3 is TGTGCCAGCTCACCTGGGACAGGGGGTGGCTACACCTTC.

The chain is built from TRBV9 and TRBJ2-3; D call uncertain. Between the trimmed V and J ends, which lost 4 bases and 1 base, there was a span of 13 bases. The CDR3 loop spans 15 amino acids. Germline V CDR1 and CDR2: SGDLS, YYNGEE. The CDR3 DNA reads TGTGCCAGCAGCCCGGACGGGTACGGCACAGATACGCAGTATTTT. It yields the protein CASSPDGYGTDTQYF.

The gene calls are TRBV4-3 and TRBJ1-6; 9 bases are a match to TRBD1. Germline V CDR1 and CDR2: LGHNA, YSLEER. After removal of 3 bases from V and 10 bases from J, the junction contained 7 bases not matched to a gene. The CDR3 is 15 residues long. CDR3 residues: CASSQAGTGTSPLHF. DNA for the CDR3: TGCGCCAGCAGCCAGGCCGGGACAGGGACCTCACCCCTCCACTTT.

This clone was observed once. V and J are TRBV2 and TRBJ2-1; 8 bases fit TRBD2. In germline, CDR1 is SNHLY, CDR2 FYNNEI. Trimming removed 8 bases from V and 5 bases from J; junction bases left unmatched: 8. The CDR3 extends over 14 amino acids. The CDR3 loop is CASRGRGENNEQFF. The CDR3 coding sequence is TGTGCCAGCCGGGGGCGGGGGGAGAACAATGAGCAGTTCTTC.

This clone was recorded a few times. This chain uses TRBV2 with TRBJ1-1, with D hard to call. The germline V and J ends were trimmed by 7 bases and 2 bases, with 8 bases remaining between them. This CDR3 is built from 12 residues. Germline V CDR1 and CDR2: SNHLY, FYNNEI. Here the CDR3 reads CASIGYNTEAFF. For the CDR3, the DNA is TGTGCCAGCATAGGTTACAACACTGAAGCTTTCTTT.

The CDR3 loop is CASSLDPGQVGYYYNEQFF. As DNA, the CDR3 is TGTGCCAGCAGCTTAGATCCGGGACAGGTCGGGTACTACTACAATGAGCAGTTCTTC. The chain recombines TRBV11-3 with TRBJ2-1; 8 nucleotides align to TRBD1. With V trimmed by 0 bases and J by 3 bases, 13 bases remained unmatched. Germline CDR1 and CDR2: SGHNT and YENEEA. CDR3 size: 19 residues.

The V and J genes are TRBV2 and TRBJ2-1, with D perhaps matching TRBD2 (5 bases). There are 15 residues in the CDR3. V lost 6 bases, J lost 7 bases, and 19 bases lay in between. CDR1 and CDR2 from the germline V gene are SNHLY and FYNNEI. The CDR3 DNA reads as TGTGCCAGCAGGGGGAATCGTGGGTGGAGGAATGAGCAGTTCTTC. It specifies CASRGNRGWRNEQFF.